This T cell receptor (beta chain) appears in the sequencing data of a study of T cells after yellow fever vaccination. TCRdb re-called the 5' RACE reads with MiXCR, one entry per CDR3 protein. The data hold more than 95,000 distinct CDR3 sequences, with over 12% observed a single time. This clonotype originated in a young man who received the YFV17D yellow fever vaccine. Here the sequenced sample was CD8+ T cells sorted from PBMCs, taken 5 days after the yellow fever booster vaccination.

The DNA for the CDR3 is TGTGCCAGCAGTTCTCCAACTCAGGGTTACGAGCAGTACGTC. This codes for CASSSPTQGYEQYV. This chain uses TRBV28 with TRBJ2-7; D is perhaps TRBD1 (5 bases). CDR3 size: 14 residues. V lost 4 bases and J lost 4, with 14 bases in between. Looked up from germline, CDR1 is MDHEN and CDR2 is SYDVKM.